This TCR beta chain was captured by sequencing in a study of regulatory T cells in long-lasting Graves disease. Regarding time point: newly diagnosed GD, antithyroid drugs for less than 3 months. Researchers made the TCR library from RNA that was extracted from PBMCs. The length of the CDR3 is 21 residues. Trimming at V came to 5 bases and at J to 6 bases, leaving 24 bases not matched to a gene. Germline V gene sequence: CDR1 SGHVS, CDR2 FQNEAQ. Relying on iRepertoire HTBI primers and Arm-PCR of CDR3 regions, the team built TCR beta libraries. One entry per CDR3 protein results from TCRdb running MiXCR on the multiplex PCR reads. In the table there are around 450,000 distinct CDR3 sequences, 14% to 15% of which are singletons. This sample also belongs to another study, concerning T cells in Graves' hyperthyroidism and ophthalmopathy. As that report states: A median 6.5 months before onset, the model predicted ophthalmopathy.

The sequencing here drew on peripheral blood mononuclear cells (PBMCs), taken at new diagnosis, from a patient treated with antithyroid drugs. This TCR derives from a woman in her 30s with Graves disease. The rearrangement uses TRBV7-8 and TRBJ2-1; 11 bases align to TRBD2. CDR3 in DNA: TGTGCCAGCAGCCGAGCGTCATTGACTAGCGGGAAACCTTCTTGGGGCAATGAGCAGTTCTTC. Its translation is CASSRASLTSGKPSWGNEQFF.